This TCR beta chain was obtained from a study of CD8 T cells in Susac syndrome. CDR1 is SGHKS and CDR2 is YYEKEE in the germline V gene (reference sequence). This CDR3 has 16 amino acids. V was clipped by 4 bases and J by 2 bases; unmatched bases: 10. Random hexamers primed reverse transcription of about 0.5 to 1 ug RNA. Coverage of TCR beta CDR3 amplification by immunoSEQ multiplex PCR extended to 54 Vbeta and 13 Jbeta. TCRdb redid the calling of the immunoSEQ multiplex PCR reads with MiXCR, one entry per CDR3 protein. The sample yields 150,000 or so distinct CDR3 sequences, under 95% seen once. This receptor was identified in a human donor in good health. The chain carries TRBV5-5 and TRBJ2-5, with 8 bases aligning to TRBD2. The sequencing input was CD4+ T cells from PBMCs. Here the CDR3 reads CASSHGLAGGQETQYF. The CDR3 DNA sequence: TGTGCCAGCAGCCACGGGCTAGCGGGTGGGCAAGAGACCCAGTACTTC.